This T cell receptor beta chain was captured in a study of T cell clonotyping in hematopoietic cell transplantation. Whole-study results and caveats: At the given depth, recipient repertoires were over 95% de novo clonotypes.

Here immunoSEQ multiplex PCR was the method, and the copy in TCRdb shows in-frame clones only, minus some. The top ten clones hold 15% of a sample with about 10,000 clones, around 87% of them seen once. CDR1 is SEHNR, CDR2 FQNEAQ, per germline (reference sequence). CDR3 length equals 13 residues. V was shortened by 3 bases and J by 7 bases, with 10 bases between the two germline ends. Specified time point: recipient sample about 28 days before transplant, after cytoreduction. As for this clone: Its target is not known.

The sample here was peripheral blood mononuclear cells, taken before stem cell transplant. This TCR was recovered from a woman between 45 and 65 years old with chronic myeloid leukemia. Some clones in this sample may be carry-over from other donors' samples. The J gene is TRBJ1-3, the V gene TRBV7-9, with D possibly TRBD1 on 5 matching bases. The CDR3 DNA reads TGTGCCAGCAGCTTTCGGTGGGGGAACACCATATATTTT. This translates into CASSFRWGNTIYF.